Listed here are 27 T cell receptor beta chains from one sample, sequenced in a study of T cell responses to AZD1222 COVID-19 vaccine. Sequenced by immunoSEQ multiplex PCR; TCRdb stores in-frame clones only, minus some. The data show 140,000 or so clones, 91% seen once. The specimen was peripheral blood, collected 28 days after the second dose of the MenACWY control vaccine. The origin of the receptors is an adult who received the MenACWY meningococcal vaccine as a control.

This chain joins TRBV12-3 or TRBV12-4 and TRBJ1-1; no definite D call. The CDR3 is 13 amino acids. The germline V and J ends were trimmed by 6 bases and 7 bases, with 15 bases remaining between them. This CDR3 reads CASSPPEGDEAFF. CDR3 coding DNA: TGTGCCAGCAGCCCTCCTGAGGGAGATGAAGCTTTCTTT.

This clone was seen a few times. The J gene is TRBJ1-1, the V gene TRBV18; 9 nucleotides line up with TRBD1. The V and J ends lost 2 bases and 11 bases, in that order; junction bases with no gene match: 0. The CDR3 has 11 residues. Germline V CDR1 and CDR2: KGHSH, LQKENI. CDR3 residues: CASSPDRGAFF. The CDR3, as DNA: TGTGCCAGCTCACCAGACAGGGGGGCTTTCTTT.

The chain has TRBV27 and TRBJ2-1, with 11 bases matching TRBD2. The CDR3 has 17 residues. Germline V gives CDR1 MNHEY, CDR2 SMNVEV (reference sequence). The V and J ends lost 4 bases and 3 bases, in that order; junction bases with no gene match: 8. The CDR3 DNA follows: TGTGCCAGCAGTTACCGCGGGACTAGCGGCAACTACAATGAGCAGTTCTTC. Protein: CASSYRGTSGNYNEQFF.

V and J are TRBV7-2 and TRBJ2-7; 8 positions agree with TRBD1. Germline values: CDR1 SGHTA, CDR2 FQGNSA. The CDR3 has 14 residues. J lost 3 bases, V lost 5 bases, and 6 bases had no gene match. In DNA form, the CDR3 reads TGTGCCAGCAGCCCGGGACAGGCCTACTACGAGCAGTACTTC. This sequence encodes CASSPGQAYYEQYF.

V usage is TRBV28 and J usage is TRBJ1-1, with a possible D match to TRBD1 (5 bases). The CDR3 is 16 amino acids. Trimming shortened V by 4 bases and J by 0 bases, and 15 bases separated the two germline ends. CDR1 MDHEN and CDR2 SYDVKM come from the germline V gene. CDR3 nucleotide sequence: TGTGCCAGCAGTTCCCCGGGACTGAAAATGAACACTGAAGCTTTCTTT. It specifies CASSSPGLKMNTEAFF.

The rearrangement joins TRBV10-3 to TRBJ1-1, with D hard to call. CDR1 and CDR2 (germline): ENHRY, SYGVKD. The CDR3 loop spans 15 amino acids. V was trimmed by 7 bases and J by 1 base, leaving 16 bases between them. CDR3 nucleotides: TGTGCCATCATGAAACGACACTCATCGAACACTGAAGCTTTCTTT. Translation gives CAIMKRHSSNTEAFF.

This chain uses TRBV6-1 with TRBJ2-7; TRBD2 might be the D (5 bases). This CDR3 has 16 residues. The V and J ends lost 0 bases and 2 bases respectively, with 14 bases between them. Germline V gene sequence: CDR1 MNHNS, CDR2 SASEGT. For the CDR3, the DNA is TGTGCCAGCAGTGAAGCGGGCGGGCAACCTACCTACGAGCAGTACTTC. Its translation is CASSEAGGQPTYEQYF.

The chain couples TRBV19 to TRBJ1-2; 8 bases line up with TRBD1. The CDR3 consists of 18 residues. V lost 3 bases and J lost 7; bases outside the gene matches: 19. Germline CDR1 is LNHDA and CDR2 is SQIVND (reference sequence). In DNA form, the CDR3 reads TGTGCCAGTAGTATTCTGGCCCCTATTGTGACAGGGGAGGCTGGCTACACCTTC. Translating it yields CASSILAPIVTGEAGYTF.

The genes are TRBV28 and TRBJ1-1, with TRBD1 as a possible D gene (6 bases). This CDR3 spans 11 amino acids. Trimming removed 7 bases at V and 7 bases at J, with 10 bases between. The germline gives CDR1 MDHEN, CDR2 SYDVKM. The CDR3 sequence is CASNRGIEAFF. DNA for the CDR3: TGTGCCAGCAATAGGGGGATTGAAGCTTTCTTT. Full variable domain (outside the CDR3, taken from reference TRBV28 and TRBJ1-1): DVKVTQSSRYLVKRTGEKVFLECVQDMDHENMFWYRQDPGLGLRLIYFSYDVKMKEKGDIPEGYSVSREKKERFSLILESASTNQTSMYLCASNRGIEAFFGQGTRLTVV.

The V call is TRBV6-2 or TRBV6-3, the J call TRBJ2-2, with TRBD2 identical over 13 bases. Germline trimming cut 0 bases from V and 1 base from J; bases unmatched to any gene: 5. Germline CDR1 and CDR2: MNHEY and SVGEGT. The CDR3 has 19 residues. CDR3 sequence reads: CASSYSKLAGGRNTGELFF. The DNA of the CDR3 is TGTGCCAGCAGTTACTCCAAACTAGCGGGGGGGAGGAACACCGGGGAGCTGTTTTTT.

The V call is TRBV7-2, the J call TRBJ1-1; 8 bases are shared with TRBD1. The CDR3 spans 16 residues. Germline CDR1 SGHTA, CDR2 FQGNSA. The V gene end was trimmed by 5 bases and the J gene end by 1 base; junction bases not matched to a gene: 9. CDR3 amino acids: CASSLRGGTGNTEAFF. The CDR3 region has the DNA TGTGCCAGCAGCCTTAGGGGGGGGACAGGGAACACTGAAGCTTTCTTT.

The gene calls are TRBV28 and TRBJ1-5; D is perhaps TRBD1 (6 bases). The CDR3 has 22 residues. Germline CDR1 is MDHEN and CDR2 is SYDVKM. Trimming pared 2 bases from V and 0 bases from J, leaving 29 bases between. The CDR3 loop reads CASSLVGVGGWDSHFSNQPQHF. CDR3 coding DNA: TGTGCCAGCAGTTTAGTAGGGGTAGGGGGTTGGGATTCTCATTTTAGCAATCAGCCCCAGCATTTT.

This clone was seen once. The rearrangement joins TRBV4-3 to TRBJ1-5; D unresolved. There are 14 residues in the CDR3. With 0 bases removed from V and 9 bases from J, the gap between germline ends came to 12 bases. Germline V gives CDR1 LGHNA, CDR2 YSLEER. The CDR3 region is CASSQDLPTRPQHF. The DNA of the CDR3 is TGCGCCAGCAGCCAAGATCTACCTACTCGGCCCCAGCATTTT.

V is TRBV11-2 and J is TRBJ2-7; D is perhaps TRBD1 (6 bases). V lost 7 bases and J lost 6, with 16 bases in between. Germline CDR1 SGHAT, CDR2 FQNNGV. This CDR3 has 13 residues. The CDR3 nucleotides read TGTGCCAGCAACCAGGGGTTTGGGGGCGAGCAGTACTTC. Encoded protein: CASNQGFGGEQYF. The full variable domain, rest sourced from reference TRBV11-2 and TRBJ2-7, is EAGVAQSPRYKIIEKRQSVAFWCNPISGHATLYWYQQILGQGPKLLIQFQNNGVVDDSQLPKDRFSAERLKGVDSTLKIQPAKLEDSAVYLCASNQGFGGEQYFGPGTRLTVT.

The chain recombines TRBV3-1 (or the pseudogene TRBV3-2) with TRBJ2-7, with TRBD1 as a possible D gene (7 bases). CDR1 and CDR2 (germline): LGHDT, YNNKEL (reference sequence). The CDR3 runs to 14 residues. The V and J ends lost 5 bases and 6 bases respectively, with 17 bases between them. The CDR3, as DNA: TGTGCCAGCAGCGACCGGACAGGAGGGGTCGAGCAGTACTTC. The encoded protein is CASSDRTGGVEQYF.

The V call is TRBV7-9, the J call TRBJ2-3; D might be TRBD2 (6 bases). Trimming took off 5 bases at V and 4 bases at J, with 10 bases between the two ends. Germline CDR1 SEHNR, CDR2 FQNEAQ (reference sequence). This CDR3 comprises 13 residues. The CDR3 loop is CASSISGSDTQYF. The CDR3, as DNA: TGTGCCAGCAGCATTAGCGGTTCAGATACGCAGTATTTT.

The rearrangement joins TRBV12-3 or TRBV12-4 to TRBJ1-1, with a weak D call TRBD1 (5 bases). V gave up 6 bases and J gave up 0 bases, with 8 bases separating them. CDR3 length: 13 residues. CDR3: CASRIQVNTEAFF. The CDR3 DNA reads as TGTGCCAGCAGGATACAGGTGAACACTGAAGCTTTCTTT.

The chain recombines TRBV5-1 with TRBJ2-1, with D unresolved. The ends were cut back, 0 bases at V and 7 bases at J, with 14 bases in the middle. Per germline, CDR1 SGHRS and CDR2 YFSETQ. The CDR3 has 15 residues. The CDR3 here is CASSLGDRSRNEQFF. CDR3 DNA: TGCGCCAGCAGCTTGGGGGATCGGAGTCGTAATGAGCAGTTCTTC.

This chain links TRBV3-1 (or the pseudogene TRBV3-2) with TRBJ2-7, with 8 bases that match TRBD2. This CDR3 contains 14 residues. CDR1 is LGHDT, CDR2 YNNKEL, per germline (reference sequence). With 4 bases clipped from V and 0 bases from J, the junction kept 2 bases outside the gene matches. DNA for the CDR3: TGTGCCAGCAGCCCCGGGACTAGCTCCTACGAGCAGTACTTC. This sequence encodes CASSPGTSSYEQYF.

The rearrangement joins TRBV5-1 to TRBJ2-3, with D perhaps TRBD2 (6 bases). The ends were cut back, 3 bases at V and 4 bases at J, with 12 bases in the middle. CDR3 length: 14 amino acids. Germline loops: CDR1 SGHRS, CDR2 YFSETQ. CDR3 nucleotides: TGCGCCAGCAGCTGGACCGGGACTTCAGATACGCAGTATTTT. Protein: CASSWTGTSDTQYF.

The chain is built from TRBV30 and TRBJ1-5; D possibly corresponds to TRBD1 (5 bases). Looked up from germline, CDR1 is GTSNPN and CDR2 is SVGIG (reference sequence). The V gene lost 2 bases and the J gene lost 9 bases, with 14 bases spanning the gap. The CDR3 totals 13 residues. CDR3 residues: CAWSPRQLGPQHF. For the CDR3, the DNA is TGTGCCTGGAGTCCAAGACAGCTGGGGCCCCAGCATTTT.

This clone was seen just once. The chain is built from TRBV27 and TRBJ1-1; possible D gene TRBD1, 5 bases. V lost 5 bases to trimming and J lost 5 bases, with 18 bases between them. The CDR3 contains 15 residues. Germline assignment: CDR1 MNHEY and CDR2 SMNVEV (reference sequence). The CDR3, as DNA: TGTGCCAGCAGTAATACCCCGATGGGGGGTACTGAAGCTTTCTTT. Its protein product is CASSNTPMGGTEAFF.

The chain links TRBV3-1 (or the pseudogene TRBV3-2) to TRBJ2-7; 10 bases agree with TRBD2. The CDR3 spans 15 residues. V trimming: 1 base; J trimming: 4 bases; junction bases outside the gene matches: 4. CDR1 is LGHDT, CDR2 YNNKEL, per germline (reference sequence). CDR3 DNA: TGTGCCAGCAGCCAAGGTGCGACTAGCGGGTACGAGCAGTACTTC. It encodes CASSQGATSGYEQYF.

The chain uses TRBV7-2 and TRBJ2-7; the D is unclear. CDR1 is SGHTA, CDR2 FQGNSA, per germline. The CDR3 covers 12 residues. Deletions cut 5 bases from V and 0 bases from J, with 5 bases between. The CDR3, as DNA: TGTGCCAGCAGCGTCGACTCCTACGAGCAGTACTTC. It specifies CASSVDSYEQYF.

The chain has TRBV9 and TRBJ2-1, with D possibly being TRBD1 or TRBD2 (6 bases each). This CDR3 is 14 amino acids long. Germline CDR1 and CDR2: SGDLS and YYNGEE. The ends were cut back, 0 bases at V and 8 bases at J, with 12 bases in the middle. In nucleotides, the CDR3 is TGTGCCAGCAGCGTAGAGGAGAGGGGGGATGAGCAGTTCTTC. This encodes CASSVEERGDEQFF. Filled out from reference TRBV9 and TRBJ2-1, the complete variable domain reads DSGVTQTPKHLITATGQRVTLRCSPRSGDLSVYWYQQSLDQGLQFLIQYYNGEERAKGNILERFSAQQFPDLHSELNLSSLELGDSALYFCASSVEERGDEQFFGPGTRLTVL.

The chain has TRBV7-9 and TRBJ1-1, with D possibly TRBD1 on 5 matching bases. Trimming cost V 7 bases and J 5 bases, with 20 bases left between them. This CDR3 spans 15 amino acids. Germline-derived CDR1 and CDR2 are SEHNR and FQNEAQ (reference sequence). The CDR3 region has the DNA TGTGCCAGCACCACCCCACTTGACGGGGGTACTGAAGCTTTCTTT. Its protein product is CASTTPLDGGTEAFF.

This clone was detected once. This chain connects TRBV28 to TRBJ2-4, with a tentative D call TRBD2 (7 bases). Germline V lookup: CDR1 MDHEN, CDR2 SYDVKM. The CDR3 loop spans 14 amino acids. Deletions cut 7 bases from V and 6 bases from J, with 16 bases between. The CDR3 is CASTPGGRGNIQYF. The CDR3 nucleotides read TGTGCCAGCACCCCCGGGGGGCGTGGAAACATTCAGTACTTC.